The source of this TCR beta chain is a study of cytomegalovirus exposure and HLA in healthy donors. Background on the study: The roughly 120 validation repertoires used the same platform as the roughly 720 first-cohort repertoires (as reported by a later analysis).

General study results and limits: Reported results showed that the classifier diagnosed cytomegalovirus status with high specificity and sensitivity. Researchers catalogued some 160 TCR beta chains as cytomegalovirus-associated.

The donors were in the 120-subject validation cohort, distinct from the roughly 670-subject first cohort. About this clone itself: Its target is unknown.

Repertoires were generated with immunoSEQ multiplex PCR, while TCRdb's copy carries only in-frame clones and drops some. The data contain roughly 150,000 clones, 84% of them singletons. The CDR3 is 15 residues long. The V gene end was trimmed by 3 bases and the J gene end by 7 bases; junction bases not matched to a gene: 6. Germline loops: CDR1 SGHVS, CDR2 FNYEAQ. This clonotype originated in a young man in good health and CMV-seropositive. The rearrangement joins TRBV7-6 to TRBJ2-1; 10 nucleotides line up with TRBD1. Sequenced material: PBMCs. CDR3 region: CASSFGGTGANEQFF. Here the CDR3 DNA reads TGTGCCAGCAGCTTTGGTGGGACAGGGGCTAATGAGCAGTTCTTC. Filled out from reference TRBV7-6 and TRBJ2-1, the complete variable domain reads GAGVSQSPRYKVTKRGQDVALRCDPISGHVSLYWYRQALGQGPEFLTYFNYEAQQDKSGLPNDRFSAERPEGSISTLTIQRTEQRDSAMYRCASSFGGTGANEQFFGPGTRLTVL.